This TCR beta chain derives from a study of early T cells in non-severe SARS-CoV-2 infection. Researchers tagged individual cDNA molecules with unique molecular identifiers. One entry per CDR3 protein, called by TCRdb with MiXCR from the 5' RACE reads. Here the sample spans roughly 60,000 distinct CDR3 sequences, roughly 14% being singletons. In the case of this clonotype: Its antigen is undetermined.

Trimming pared 6 bases from V and 0 bases from J, leaving 21 bases between. This CDR3 has 17 residues. The germline V gene has CDR1 MNHEY and CDR2 SVGEGT. Overall study findings and caveats: Matching with VDJdb favored anti-spike CD8 responses (missing private and CD4 specificities).

This receptor was identified in an adult who was a healthcare worker with PCR-confirmed SARS-CoV-2 infection or an uninfected control (not recorded which). This rearrangement joins TRBV6-2 or TRBV6-3 to TRBJ2-7; D might be TRBD2 (5 bases). The sequenced sample consisted of whole blood. CDR3 in amino acids: CASSSTSEASSSYEQYF. In DNA, the CDR3 is TGTGCCAGCAGCTCGACCTCTGAAGCTAGCAGCTCCTACGAGCAGTACTTC.